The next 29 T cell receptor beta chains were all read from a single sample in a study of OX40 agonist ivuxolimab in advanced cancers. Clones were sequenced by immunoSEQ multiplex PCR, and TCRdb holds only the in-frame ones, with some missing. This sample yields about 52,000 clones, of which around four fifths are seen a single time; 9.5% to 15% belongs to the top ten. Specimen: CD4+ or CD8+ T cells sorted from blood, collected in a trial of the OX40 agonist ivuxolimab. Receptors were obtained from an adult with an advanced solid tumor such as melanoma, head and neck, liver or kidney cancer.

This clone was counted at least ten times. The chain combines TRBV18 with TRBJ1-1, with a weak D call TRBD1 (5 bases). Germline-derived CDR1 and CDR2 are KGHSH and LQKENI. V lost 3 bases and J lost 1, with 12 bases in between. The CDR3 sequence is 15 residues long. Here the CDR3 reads CASSPSLGRNTEAFF. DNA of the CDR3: TGTGCCAGCTCACCGTCCTTGGGGCGGAACACTGAAGCTTTCTTT. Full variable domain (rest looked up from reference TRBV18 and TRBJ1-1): NAGVMQNPRHLVRRRGQEARLRCSPMKGHSHVYWYRQLPEEGLKFMVYLQKENIIDESGMPKERFSAEFPKEGPSILRIQQVVRGDSAAYFCASSPSLGRNTEAFFGQGTRLTVV.

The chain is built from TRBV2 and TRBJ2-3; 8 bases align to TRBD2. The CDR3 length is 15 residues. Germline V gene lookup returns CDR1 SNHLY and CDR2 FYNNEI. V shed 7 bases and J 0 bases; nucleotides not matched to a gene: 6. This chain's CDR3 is CASTGGTTSTDTQYF. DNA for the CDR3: TGTGCCAGCACGGGGGGGACAACTAGCACAGATACGCAGTATTTT.

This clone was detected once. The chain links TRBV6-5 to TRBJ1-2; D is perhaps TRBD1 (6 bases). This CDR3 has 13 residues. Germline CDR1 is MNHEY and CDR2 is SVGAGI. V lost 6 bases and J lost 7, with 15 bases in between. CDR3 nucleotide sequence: TGTGCCAGCAGCAGGGGACCGGAGTGTGGCTACACCTTC. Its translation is CASSRGPECGYTF.

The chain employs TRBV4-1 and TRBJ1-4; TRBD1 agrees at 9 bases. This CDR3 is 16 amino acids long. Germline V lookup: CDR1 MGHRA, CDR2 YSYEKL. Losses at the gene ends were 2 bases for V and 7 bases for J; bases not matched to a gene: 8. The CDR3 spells CASSQYRTGVVEKLFF. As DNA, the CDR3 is TGCGCCAGCAGCCAATACCGGACAGGGGTGGTTGAAAAACTGTTTTTT.

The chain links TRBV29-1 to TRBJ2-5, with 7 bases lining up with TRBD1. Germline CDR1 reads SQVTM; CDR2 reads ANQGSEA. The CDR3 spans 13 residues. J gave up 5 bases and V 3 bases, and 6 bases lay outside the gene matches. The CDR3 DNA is TGCAGCGTTGATCGAGGGGGCGGCGAGACCCAGTACTTC. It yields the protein CSVDRGGGETQYF. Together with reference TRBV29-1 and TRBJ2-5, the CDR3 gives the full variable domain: SAVISQKPSRDICQRGTSLTIQCQVDSQVTMMFWYRQQPGQSLTLIATANQGSEATYESGFVIDKFPISRPNLTFSTLTVSNMSPEDSSIYLCSVDRGGGETQYFGPGTRLLVL.

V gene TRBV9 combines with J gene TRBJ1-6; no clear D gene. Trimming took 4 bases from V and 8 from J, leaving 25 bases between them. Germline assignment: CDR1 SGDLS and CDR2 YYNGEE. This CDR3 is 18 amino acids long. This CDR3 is CASSPHETVSFTDSPLHF. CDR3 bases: TGTGCCAGCAGCCCCCATGAAACAGTTTCATTTACTGATTCACCCCTCCACTTT.

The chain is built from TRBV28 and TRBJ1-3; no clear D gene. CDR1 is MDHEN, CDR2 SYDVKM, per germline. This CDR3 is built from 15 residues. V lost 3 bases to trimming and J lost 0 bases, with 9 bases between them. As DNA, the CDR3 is TGTGCCAGCAGTTTGGGTGACAACTCTGGAAACACCATATATTTT. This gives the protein CASSLGDNSGNTIYF. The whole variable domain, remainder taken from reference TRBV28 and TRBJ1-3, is DVKVTQSSRYLVKRTGEKVFLECVQDMDHENMFWYRQDPGLGLRLIYFSYDVKMKEKGDIPEGYSVSREKKERFSLILESASTNQTSMYLCASSLGDNSGNTIYFGEGSWLTVV.

The CDR3 region has the DNA TGTGCCAGCAGTGAAGACACGGGCGAAAAACTGTTTTTT. It translates to CASSEDTGEKLFF. J is TRBJ1-4 and V is TRBV6-1; D unclear. Germline loops: CDR1 MNHNS, CDR2 SASEGT. The CDR3 spans 13 residues. Between the trimmed V and J ends, which lost 1 base and 8 bases, there was a span of 8 bases.

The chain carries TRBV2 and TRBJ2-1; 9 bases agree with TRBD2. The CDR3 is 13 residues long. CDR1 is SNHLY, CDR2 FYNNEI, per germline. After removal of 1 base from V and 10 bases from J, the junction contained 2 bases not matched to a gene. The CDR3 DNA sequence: TGTGCCAGCAGTGAAGTGGCGGGGGGGGAGCAGTTCTTC. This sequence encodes CASSEVAGGEQFF.

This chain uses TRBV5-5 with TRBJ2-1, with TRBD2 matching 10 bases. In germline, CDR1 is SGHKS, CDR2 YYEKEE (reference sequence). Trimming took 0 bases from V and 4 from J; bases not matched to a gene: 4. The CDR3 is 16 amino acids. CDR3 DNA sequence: TGTGCCAGCAGCTTGGGTTGGACTAGCGGATACAATGAGCAGTTCTTC. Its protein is CASSLGWTSGYNEQFF.

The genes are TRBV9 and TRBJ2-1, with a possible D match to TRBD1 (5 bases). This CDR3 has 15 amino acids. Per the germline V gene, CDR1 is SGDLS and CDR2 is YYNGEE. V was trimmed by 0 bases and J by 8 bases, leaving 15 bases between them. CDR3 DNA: TGTGCCAGCAGCGTAGCTGGGCAGGGAAGCGATGAGCAGTTCTTC. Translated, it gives CASSVAGQGSDEQFF.

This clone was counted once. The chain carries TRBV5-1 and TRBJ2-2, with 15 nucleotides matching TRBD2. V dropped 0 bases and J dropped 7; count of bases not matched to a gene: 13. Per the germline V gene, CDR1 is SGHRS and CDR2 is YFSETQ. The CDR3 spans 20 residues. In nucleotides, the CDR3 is TGCGCCAGCAGCTTGGACAGGACTAGCGGGAGGGCCGGGATGAGCGGGGAGCTGTTTTTT. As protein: CASSLDRTSGRAGMSGELFF. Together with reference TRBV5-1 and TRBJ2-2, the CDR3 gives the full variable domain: KAGVTQTPRYLIKTRGQQVTLSCSPISGHRSVSWYQQTPGQGLQFLFEYFSETQRNKGNFPGRFSGRQFSNSRSEMNVSTLELGDSALYLCASSLDRTSGRAGMSGELFFGEGSRLTVL.

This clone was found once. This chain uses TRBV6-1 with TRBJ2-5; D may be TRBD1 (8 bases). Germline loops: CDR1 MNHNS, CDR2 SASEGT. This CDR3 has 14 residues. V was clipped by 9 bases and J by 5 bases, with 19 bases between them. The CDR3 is CARTVQGGGETQYF. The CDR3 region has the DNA TGTGCCAGAACCGTACAGGGGGGAGGGGAGACCCAGTACTTC.

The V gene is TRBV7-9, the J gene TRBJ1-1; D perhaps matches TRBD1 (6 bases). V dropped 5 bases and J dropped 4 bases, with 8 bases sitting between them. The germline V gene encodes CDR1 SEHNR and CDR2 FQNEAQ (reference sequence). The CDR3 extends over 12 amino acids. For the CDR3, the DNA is TGTGCCAGCAGCAACAGGGTCACTGAAGCTTTCTTT. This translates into CASSNRVTEAFF.

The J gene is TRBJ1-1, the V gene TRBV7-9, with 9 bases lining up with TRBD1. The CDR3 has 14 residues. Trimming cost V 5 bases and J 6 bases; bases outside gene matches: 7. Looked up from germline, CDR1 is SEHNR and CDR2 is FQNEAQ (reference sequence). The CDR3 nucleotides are TGTGCCAGCAGCCCGGGACAGGGATTTTCTGAAGCTTTCTTT. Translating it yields CASSPGQGFSEAFF.

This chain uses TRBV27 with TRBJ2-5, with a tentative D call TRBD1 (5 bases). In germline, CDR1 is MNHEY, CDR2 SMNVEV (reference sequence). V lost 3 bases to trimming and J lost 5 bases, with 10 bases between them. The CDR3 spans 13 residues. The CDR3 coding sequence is TGTGCCAGCAGTTTCCGCAGGGCGGAGACCCAGTACTTC. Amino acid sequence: CASSFRRAETQYF.

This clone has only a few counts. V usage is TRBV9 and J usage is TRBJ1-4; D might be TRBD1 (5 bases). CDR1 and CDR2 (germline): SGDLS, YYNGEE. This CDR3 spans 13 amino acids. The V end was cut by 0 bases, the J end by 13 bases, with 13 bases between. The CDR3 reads CASSVVPGQRLFF. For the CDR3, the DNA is TGTGCCAGCAGCGTAGTGCCCGGACAACGACTGTTTTTT.

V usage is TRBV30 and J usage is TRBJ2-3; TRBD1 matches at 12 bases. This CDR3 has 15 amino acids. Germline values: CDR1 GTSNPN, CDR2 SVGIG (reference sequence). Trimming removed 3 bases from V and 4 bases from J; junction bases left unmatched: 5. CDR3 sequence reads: CAWRAGTGGADTQYF. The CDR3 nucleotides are TGTGCCTGGAGGGCCGGGACAGGGGGCGCAGATACGCAGTATTTT.

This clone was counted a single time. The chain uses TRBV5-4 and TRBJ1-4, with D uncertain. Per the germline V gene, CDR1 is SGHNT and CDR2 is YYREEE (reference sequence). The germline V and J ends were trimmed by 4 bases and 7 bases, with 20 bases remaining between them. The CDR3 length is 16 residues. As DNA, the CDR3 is TGTGCCAGCAGCGTCGGCCCAGGCGGGGTGGGTGAAAAACTGTTTTTT. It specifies CASSVGPGGVGEKLFF.

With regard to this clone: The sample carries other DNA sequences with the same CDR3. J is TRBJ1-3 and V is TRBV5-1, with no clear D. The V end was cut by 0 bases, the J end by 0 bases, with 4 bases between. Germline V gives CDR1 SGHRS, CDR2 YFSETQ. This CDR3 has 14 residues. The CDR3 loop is CASSLGSSGNTIYF. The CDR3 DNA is TGCGCCAGCAGCTTGGGGAGCTCTGGAAACACCATATATTTT.

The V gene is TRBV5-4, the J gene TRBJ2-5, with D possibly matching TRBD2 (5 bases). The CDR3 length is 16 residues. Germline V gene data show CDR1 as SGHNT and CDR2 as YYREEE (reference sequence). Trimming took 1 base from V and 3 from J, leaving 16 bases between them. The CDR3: CASSLMAGSGKETQYF. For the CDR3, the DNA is TGTGCCAGCAGCTTGATGGCTGGGAGTGGTAAAGAGACCCAGTACTTC. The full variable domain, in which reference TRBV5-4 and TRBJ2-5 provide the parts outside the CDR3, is ETGVTQSPTHLIKTRGQQVTLRCSSQSGHNTVSWYQQALGQGPQFIFQYYREEENGRGNFPPRFSGLQFPNYSSELNVNALELDDSALYLCASSLMAGSGKETQYFGPGTRLLVL.

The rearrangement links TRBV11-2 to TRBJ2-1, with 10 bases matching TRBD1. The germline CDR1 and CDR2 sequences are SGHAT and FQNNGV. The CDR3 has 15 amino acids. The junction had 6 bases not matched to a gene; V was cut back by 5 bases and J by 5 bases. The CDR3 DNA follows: TGTGCCAGCAGCCCCGGGACAGGGGTTAACAATGAGCAGTTCTTC. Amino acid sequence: CASSPGTGVNNEQFF.

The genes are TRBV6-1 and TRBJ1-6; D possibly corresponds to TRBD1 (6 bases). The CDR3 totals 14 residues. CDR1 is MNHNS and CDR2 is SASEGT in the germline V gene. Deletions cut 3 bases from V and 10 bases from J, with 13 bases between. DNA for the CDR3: TGTGCCAGCAGTGACAGGGACATTCGATCACCCCTCCACTTT. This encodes CASSDRDIRSPLHF.

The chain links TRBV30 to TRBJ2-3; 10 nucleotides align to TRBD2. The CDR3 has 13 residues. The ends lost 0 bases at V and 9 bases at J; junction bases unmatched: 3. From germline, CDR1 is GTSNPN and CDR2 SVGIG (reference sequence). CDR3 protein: CAWSVASGRTQYF. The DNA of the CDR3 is TGTGCCTGGAGTGTAGCTAGCGGGAGAACGCAGTATTTT.

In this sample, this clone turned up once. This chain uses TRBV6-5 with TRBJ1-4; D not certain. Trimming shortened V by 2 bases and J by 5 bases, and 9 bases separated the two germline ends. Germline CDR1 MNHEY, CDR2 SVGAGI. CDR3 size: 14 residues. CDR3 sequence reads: CASSYTGGNEKLFF. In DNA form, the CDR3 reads TGTGCCAGCAGTTACACGGGAGGGAATGAAAAACTGTTTTTT.

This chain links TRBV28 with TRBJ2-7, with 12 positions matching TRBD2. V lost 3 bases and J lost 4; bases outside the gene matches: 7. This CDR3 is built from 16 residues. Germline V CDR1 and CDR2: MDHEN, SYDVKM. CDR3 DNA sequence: TGTGCCAGCAGTTTCCTCCTGACTAGCGGGAGATACGAGCAGTACTTC. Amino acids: CASSFLLTSGRYEQYF.

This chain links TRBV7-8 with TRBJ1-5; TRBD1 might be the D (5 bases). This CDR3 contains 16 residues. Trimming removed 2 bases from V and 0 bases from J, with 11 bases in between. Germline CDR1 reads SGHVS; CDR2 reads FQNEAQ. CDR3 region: CASSLRAGDSNQPQHF. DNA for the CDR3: TGTGCCAGCAGCTTACGGGCGGGGGATAGCAATCAGCCCCAGCATTTT.

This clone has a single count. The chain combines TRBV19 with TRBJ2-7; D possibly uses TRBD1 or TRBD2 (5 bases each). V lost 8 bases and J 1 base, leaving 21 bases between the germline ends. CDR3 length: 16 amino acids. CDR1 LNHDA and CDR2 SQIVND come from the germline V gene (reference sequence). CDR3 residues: CASATLWGRSSYEQYF. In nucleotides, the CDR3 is TGTGCCAGTGCCACTTTGTGGGGACGATCGTCCTACGAGCAGTACTTC.

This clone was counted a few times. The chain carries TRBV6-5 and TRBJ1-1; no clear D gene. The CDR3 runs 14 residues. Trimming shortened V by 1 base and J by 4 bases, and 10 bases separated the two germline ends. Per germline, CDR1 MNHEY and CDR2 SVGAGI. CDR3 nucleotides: TGTGCCAGCAGTTACTGGGGTGGGAGCACTGAAGCTTTCTTT. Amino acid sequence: CASSYWGGSTEAFF.